This TCR beta chain was identified during a study of response to subunit inactivated influenza vaccine. Notes on this clonotype: Antigen specificity is unknown.

A single record per CDR3 protein comes from TCRdb applying MiXCR to the RT-PCR reads. The sample contains over 150,000 distinct CDR3 sequences, around 14% of which appear only once. Study-level findings and limits: Only a handful of new T cells, the authors suggested, are recruited with each seasonal influenza vaccination.

The specimen was CD8+ T cells sorted from PBMCs, collected about 5 days after vaccination. The clonotype was recovered from a man aged 50 to 59 who received an inactivated influenza vaccine.

CDR3 sequence: CASSGDSQETQYF. CDR3 in DNA: TGTGCCAGCAGTGGGGACAGCCAAGAGACCCAGTACTTC. The genes are TRBV25-1 and TRBJ2-5, with 7 bases identical to TRBD1. The germline CDR1 and CDR2 sequences are MGHDK and SYGVNS. The CDR3 runs to 13 residues. V was clipped by 4 bases and J by 1 base; unmatched bases: 0.